The rows below give T cell receptor beta chains drawn from one sample of a study of T cell responses to AZD1222 COVID-19 vaccine. Clones were read by immunoSEQ multiplex PCR, and TCRdb kept only the in-frame ones, dropping some. The sample has 80,000 or so clones; roughly 90% are singletons. Sequencing used peripheral blood, obtained on day 0 of AZD1222 vaccination. All receptors come from an adult in good health. The CDR3 runs from the conserved cysteine through the conserved F or W. D genes are given only for firm matches. For some rows the clone size is stated as once, few or many, or as a class when expanded; others skip it.

D: -; J: TRBJ1-1; size: -; V: TRBV5-1; DNA: TGCGCCAGCAGCCACCAGACAGGGAACACTGAAGCTTTCTTT; CDR3: CASSHQTGNTEAFF
D: TRBD2; J: TRBJ2-1; size: -; V: TRBV11-1; DNA: TGTGCCAGCAGCCCAGCTAGCGGGGGTTACAATGAGCAGTTCTTC; CDR3: CASSPASGGYNEQFF
D: TRBD1; J: TRBJ1-6; size: once; V: TRBV19; DNA: TGTGCCAGTAGCTCCCGGGACAGTTTTGGTGGTTCACCCCTCCACTTT; CDR3: CASSSRDSFGGSPLHF
D: -; J: TRBJ1-1; size: -; V: TRBV10-3; DNA: TGTGCCATCAGTGAGTTGGGCAGTACGTCTCTCACTGAAGCTTTCTTT; CDR3: CAISELGSTSLTEAFF
D: -; J: TRBJ1-4; size: -; V: TRBV28; DNA: TGTGCCAGCAGTTCTGCAACTAATGAAAAACTGTTTTTT; CDR3: CASSSATNEKLFF
D: -; J: TRBJ2-6; size: -; V: TRBV7-3; DNA: TGTGCCAGCAGCTTAGGGCAGGGGCGCTCTGGGGCCAACGTCCTGACTTTC; CDR3: CASSLGQGRSGANVLTF
D: -; J: TRBJ2-1; size: -; V: TRBV5-1; DNA: TGCGCCAGCAGCTTGGTGAACAATGAGCAGTTCTTC; CDR3: CASSLVNNEQFF
D: TRBD1; J: TRBJ1-3; size: -; V: TRBV6-6; DNA: TGTGCCAGCAGTTTCGGGACAGGGAGGTCTGGAAACACCATATATTTT; CDR3: CASSFGTGRSGNTIYF
D: -; J: TRBJ2-5; size: once; V: TRBV5-1; DNA: TGCGCCAGCAGCTTGAGGCCGGACCAAGAGACCCAGTACTTC; CDR3: CASSLRPDQETQYF
D: TRBD1; J: TRBJ2-5; size: -; V: TRBV5-4; DNA: TGTGCCAGCAGCAGTACAGGGGGCGGATGGGCACAAGAGACCCAGTACTTC; CDR3: CASSSTGGGWAQETQYF
D: -; J: TRBJ2-1; size: -; V: TRBV6-5; DNA: TGTGCCAGCAGTTCCCACGACAGCCCTAATGAGCAGTTCTTC; CDR3: CASSSHDSPNEQFF
D: TRBD1; J: TRBJ2-7; size: -; V: TRBV19; DNA: TGTGCCAGTAGTAAGGAGGGACAGGCCTCCTACGAGCAGTACTTC; CDR3: CASSKEGQASYEQYF
D: -; J: TRBJ2-1; size: -; V: TRBV28; DNA: TGTGCCAGCAGCCGGGGTGGGCCTTCCTACAATGAGCAGTTCTTC; CDR3: CASSRGGPSYNEQFF